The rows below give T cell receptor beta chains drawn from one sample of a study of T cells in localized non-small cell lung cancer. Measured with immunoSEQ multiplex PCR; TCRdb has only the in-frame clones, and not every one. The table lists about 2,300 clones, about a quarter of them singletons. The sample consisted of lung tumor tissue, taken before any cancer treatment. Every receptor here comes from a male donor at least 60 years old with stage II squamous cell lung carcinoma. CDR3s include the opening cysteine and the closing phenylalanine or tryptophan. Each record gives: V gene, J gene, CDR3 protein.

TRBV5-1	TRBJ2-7	CASSLGARVYEQYF
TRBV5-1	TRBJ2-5	CASSFGLAQETQYF
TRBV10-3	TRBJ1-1	CAISEGAEGTEAFF
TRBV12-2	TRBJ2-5	CATTLILGGETQYF
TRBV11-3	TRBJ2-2	CASSFSGVSGELFF
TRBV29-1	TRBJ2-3	CSVVGGRGTDTQYF
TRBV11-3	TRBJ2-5	CASSMTGEQETQYF
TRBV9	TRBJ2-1	CASSVGLAGVYNEQFF
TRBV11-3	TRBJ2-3	CASSLTATGLSTDTQYF
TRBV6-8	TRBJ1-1	CASTLRPEGGGVNTEAFF
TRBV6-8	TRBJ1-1	CASSYGGLNTEAFF
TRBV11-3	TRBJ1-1	CASSLVGAQTEAFF
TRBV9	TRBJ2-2	CASSPKITGELFF
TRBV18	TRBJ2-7	CASSPASGRMAYEQYF
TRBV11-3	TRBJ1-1	CASSLKGDGNTEAFF
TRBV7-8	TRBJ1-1	CASSFGTPNTEAFF
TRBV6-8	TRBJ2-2	CASSYGQWHTGELFF
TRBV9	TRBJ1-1	CASSPIRRGTTEAFF
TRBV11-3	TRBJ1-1	CASSQGVDRNTEAFF
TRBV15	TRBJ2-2	CATSRGQGFYTGELFF
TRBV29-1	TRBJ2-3	CSVEDTGGGATDTQYF
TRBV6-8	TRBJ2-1	CASTNPRGTDYNEQFF
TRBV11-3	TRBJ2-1	CASSLRTGYNNEQFF
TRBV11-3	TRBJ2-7	CASSPRRSSYEQYF
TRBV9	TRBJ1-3	CASQGNSGNTIYF
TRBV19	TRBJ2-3	CASGTLWDTQYF
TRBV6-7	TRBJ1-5	CASSSHSNQPQHF
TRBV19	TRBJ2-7	CASSISGSVRSYEQYF
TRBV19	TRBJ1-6	CASSLRTGEASPLHF
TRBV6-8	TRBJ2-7	CASSPGNRVYEQYF
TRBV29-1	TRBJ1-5	CSVEEGYGNQPQHF
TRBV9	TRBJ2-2	CASSVRGAGELFF